These T cell receptor beta chains were read from a single sample in a study of PD-1 blockade in mismatch repair-deficient tumors. Assay: immunoSEQ multiplex PCR; the TCRdb copy retains only in-frame clones and omits some. Of tens of thousands of clones in the sample, 78% were seen once. The sample consisted of peripheral blood, taken 4 weeks after starting pembrolizumab. All receptors derive from an adult with mismatch repair-deficient cancer. The CDR3 runs from the conserved cysteine through the conserved F or W. A D gene is named only where the DNA matches it firmly. The listing skips clone size in some rows; elsewhere it reads once, few, many or a size class.

j_call,v_call,d_call,clone_size,cdr3_nt,cdr3_aa
TRBJ2-7,TRBV6-5,-,-,TGTGCCAGCAGTTACTCGAGGGACATCTCCTACGAGCAGTACTTC,CASSYSRDISYEQYF
TRBJ2-1,TRBV7-9,-,few,TGTGCCAGCAGTTCACTAGCCAGCTCCTACAATGAGCAGTTCTTC,CASSSLASSYNEQFF
TRBJ1-5,TRBV5-5,-,-,TGTGCCAGCAGCTCGATCACACTAGAGGATCAGCCCCAGCATTTT,CASSSITLEDQPQHF
TRBJ2-1,TRBV14,-,-,TGTGCCAGCTCCAAGAATCAGTATTCGGTAAACAATGAGCAGTTCTTC,CASSKNQYSVNNEQFF
TRBJ2-7,TRBV5-5,-,few,TGTGCCAGCAGCTTGGATGCAGCTTCCTACGAGCAGTACTTC,CASSLDAASYEQYF
TRBJ1-4,TRBV28,-,-,TGTGCCAGCAGTTCAGCGGGGGCGCAAGGTGAAAAACTGTTTTTT,CASSSAGAQGEKLFF
TRBJ1-1,TRBV29-1,-,-,TGCAGCGCTACAGGGATGAACACTGAAGCTTTCTTT,CSATGMNTEAFF
TRBJ2-3,TRBV19,-,-,TGTGCCAGTATCGTCGAGGGAGTAAAGTATTTT,CASIVEGVKYF
TRBJ1-2,TRBV6-1,-,-,TGTGCCAGCAGTGGGGACTCCAGATCCTATGGCTACACCTTC,CASSGDSRSYGYTF
TRBJ2-1,TRBV14,TRBD2,-,TGTGCCAGCAGCCAAGATACGGGAGGAAGGCAGTTCTTC,CASSQDTGGRQFF
TRBJ2-7,TRBV7-9,-,-,TGTGCCAGCAGCTTCTCAGGGGTAAGGTCCTACGAGCAGTACTTC,CASSFSGVRSYEQYF
TRBJ2-2,TRBV19,-,-,TGTGCCAGTAGTATCGAGTCGGCTGTGAGAAACACCGGGGAGCTGTTTTTT,CASSIESAVRNTGELFF
TRBJ1-1,TRBV20-1,-,-,TGCAGTGCTAAATTTAACACTGAAGCTTTCTTT,CSAKFNTEAFF
TRBJ2-7,TRBV5-4,TRBD2,-,TGTGCCAGCAGCTCTAAAACGGGAGGGCCTAGCGAGCAGTACTTC,CASSSKTGGPSEQYF
TRBJ2-4,TRBV5-4,TRBD1,-,TGTGCCAGCAGCTTGGGGGCCGGGACAGGGAAAAACATTCAGTACTTC,CASSLGAGTGKNIQYF
TRBJ1-3,TRBV2,-,-,TGTGCCAGCAGTGAAGCAGGCAACTCTGGAAACACCATATATTTT,CASSEAGNSGNTIYF
TRBJ2-7,TRBV27,TRBD2,-,TGTGCCAGCAGTGTGACTAGCGGGAGCTACGAGCAGTACTTC,CASSVTSGSYEQYF
TRBJ2-7,TRBV28,-,-,TGTGCCAGCAGTTTGCGGGACAGACCCTTCTACGAGCAGTACTTC,CASSLRDRPFYEQYF
TRBJ2-1,TRBV14,TRBD1,-,TGTGCCAGCAGCCGCGTACAGGGGGCTTACTACAATGAGCAGTTCTTC,CASSRVQGAYYNEQFF
TRBJ2-1,TRBV11-3,TRBD2,-,TGTGCCAGCAGCCCAACTAGCGGGTTAGGCAATGAGCAGTTCTTC,CASSPTSGLGNEQFF
TRBJ1-1,TRBV11-2,-,-,TGTGCCAGCAGCTTAGGATGGGGGAACACTGAAGCTTTCTTT,CASSLGWGNTEAFF
TRBJ2-2,TRBV6-5,TRBD2,-,TGTGCCAGCAGGGGGACTAGCGTGAACACCGGGGAGCTGTTTTTT,CASRGTSVNTGELFF
TRBJ1-4,TRBV7-9,-,-,TGTGCCAGCAGCCGGCCGGGACGGAAAAATGAAAAACTGTTTTTT,CASSRPGRKNEKLFF
TRBJ2-7,TRBV7-8,TRBD2,-,TGTGCCAGCAGCTTGACTAGCGGGAGGGCGGTGGAGCAGTACTTC,CASSLTSGRAVEQYF
TRBJ2-4,TRBV27,-,-,TGTGCCAGCAGTGCCTCAGGGTTGGTCAAAAACATTCAGTACTTC,CASSASGLVKNIQYF
TRBJ1-2,TRBV5-1,TRBD1,-,TGCGCCAGCAGCCCAGGGGGCGATGGGCATGGCTACACCTTC,CASSPGGDGHGYTF
TRBJ2-7,TRBV18,TRBD2,-,TGTGCCAGCTCACCGGGCGGGGGGACCGAGCAGTACTTC,CASSPGGGTEQYF
TRBJ2-1,TRBV5-4,TRBD2,-,TGTGCCACAGCGGGCGGGGGAGGCTCCTACAATGAGCAGTTCTTC,CATAGGGGSYNEQFF
TRBJ1-2,TRBV19,TRBD1,-,TGTGCCAGTAGTGCCAGGGGGTATGGCTACACCTTC,CASSARGYGYTF